The 21 T cell receptor beta chains below all came from one sample that was sequenced in a study of blood T cell repertoires in COVID-19 (dated by TCRdb to 2018 to 2020). The library was obtained by the immunoSEQ multiplex PCR assay. The source is immuneACCESS, and TCRdb retained only in-frame sequences with V and J called. Part of the clones is not carried over; for the studies checked, unresolved V genes explain less than half of this, and the remainder is unexplained. Present in this sample are 200,000 to 250,000 clones, just over 90% of which were seen just once. Approximately 2% of the sample is in the top ten clones. Sequencing input: PBMCs or T cells enriched from blood (not recorded which). The receptors were sampled from a woman aged 18 to 35 who had recovered from COVID-19.

The chain combines TRBV7-6 with TRBJ2-7, with a tentative D call TRBD2 (6 bases). Germline lookup yields CDR1 SGHVS and CDR2 FNYEAQ. Trimming left V 1 base short and J 2 bases short, with 15 bases between. The CDR3 sequence is 16 residues long. CDR3 in DNA: TGTGCCAGCAGCTTAGGGGGAGGCAATCCAGCCTACGAGCAGTACTTC. It encodes CASSLGGGNPAYEQYF.

The rearrangement links TRBV6-5 to TRBJ1-2, with D maybe TRBD1 (5 bases). V was trimmed by 6 bases and J by 2 bases, leaving 13 bases between them. Germline V gives CDR1 MNHEY, CDR2 SVGAGI. The CDR3 sequence is 14 residues long. The CDR3 DNA sequence: TGTGCCAGCAGCTACCTCCAGGGAAACTATGGCTACACCTTC. Residues: CASSYLQGNYGYTF.

The chain uses TRBV29-1 and TRBJ1-2, with D uncertain. CDR1 is SQVTM and CDR2 is ANQGSEA in the germline V gene. There are 13 residues in the CDR3. Trimming removed 4 bases at V and 8 bases at J, with 17 bases between. The CDR3 sequence is CSVAAPLTRGYTF. The CDR3 DNA reads as TGCAGCGTTGCGGCGCCCCTAACTAGGGGCTACACCTTC. The full variable domain, with the rest looked up from reference TRBV29-1 and TRBJ1-2, is SAVISQKPSRDICQRGTSLTIQCQVDSQVTMMFWYRQQPGQSLTLIATANQGSEATYESGFVIDKFPISRPNLTFSTLTVSNMSPEDSSIYLCSVAAPLTRGYTFGSGTRLTVV.

The chain joins TRBV7-9 to TRBJ1-4; TRBD1 might be the D (5 bases). V shed 1 base and J shed 7 bases, with 16 bases lying between them. This CDR3 contains 16 residues. Germline V CDR1 and CDR2: SEHNR, FQNEAQ (reference sequence). The CDR3 here is CASSLVAGGSSEKLFF. The CDR3 DNA follows: TGTGCCAGCAGCTTAGTGGCGGGGGGAAGTTCTGAAAAACTGTTTTTT.

This rearrangement joins TRBV4-1 to TRBJ1-2, with a possible D match to TRBD1 (5 bases). V dropped 0 bases and J dropped 4 bases, with 6 bases sitting between them. CDR1 is MGHRA and CDR2 is YSYEKL in the germline V gene. CDR3 size: 13 residues. DNA of the CDR3: TGCGCCAGCAGCCAAGATCAGGGCTATGGCTACACCTTC. Amino acid sequence: CASSQDQGYGYTF.

This sequence joins TRBV7-9 and TRBJ2-1; 14 nucleotides align to TRBD2. The V gene's germline CDR1 is SEHNR and CDR2 FQNEAQ (reference sequence). The CDR3 has 17 residues. The V gene end was trimmed by 5 bases and the J gene end by 9 bases; junction bases not matched to a gene: 12. CDR3 region: CASSNRLAGGQLAEQFF. In nucleotides, the CDR3 is TGTGCCAGCAGCAATAGACTAGCGGGGGGGCAACTAGCTGAGCAGTTCTTC.

This clone was seen only once. This chain links TRBV7-2 with TRBJ1-6, with D tentatively TRBD1 (5 bases). The CDR3 spans 13 residues. The germline CDR1 and CDR2 sequences are SGHTA and FQGNSA. Deletions cut 7 bases from V and 7 bases from J, with 11 bases between. For the CDR3, the DNA is TGTGCCAGCAAGGGGCAGGGAAATTCACCCCTCCACTTT. As protein: CASKGQGNSPLHF.

The J gene is TRBJ2-5, the V gene TRBV9; tentatively, D is TRBD2 (6 bases). The CDR3 runs 15 residues. CDR1 SGDLS and CDR2 YYNGEE come from the germline V gene. V gave up 3 bases and J gave up 2 bases, with 14 bases separating them. The CDR3 protein is CASSGGGIHQETQYF. The CDR3 DNA reads as TGTGCCAGCAGCGGTGGCGGGATTCATCAAGAGACCCAGTACTTC.

J is TRBJ2-2 and V is TRBV5-1; TRBD1 is a possible D gene (5 bases). In germline, CDR1 is SGHRS, CDR2 YFSETQ. V was trimmed by 0 bases and J by 1 base, leaving 7 bases between them. This CDR3 comprises 15 residues. CDR3 sequence: CASSLGTMNTGELFF. DNA for the CDR3: TGCGCCAGCAGCTTGGGGACAATGAACACCGGGGAGCTGTTTTTT.

V and J are TRBV7-9 and TRBJ1-1, with D hard to call. The CDR3 is made up of 12 amino acids. V dropped 2 bases and J dropped 7 bases, with 8 bases sitting between them. Looked up from germline, CDR1 is SEHNR and CDR2 is FQNEAQ (reference sequence). The DNA for the CDR3 is TGTGCCAGCAGCTTAACGAGCGGTGAAGCTTTCTTT. It specifies CASSLTSGEAFF.

V gene TRBV7-8 combines with J gene TRBJ2-1, with 7 bases fitting TRBD1. With V trimmed by 6 bases and J by 3 bases, 5 bases remained unmatched. Germline lookup yields CDR1 SGHVS and CDR2 FQNEAQ. This CDR3 is 14 amino acids long. The CDR3 reads CASSRDRFYNEQFF. DNA of the CDR3: TGTGCCAGCAGTCGGGACAGATTCTACAATGAGCAGTTCTTC.

The table lists this clone with a count of one. J is TRBJ1-3 and V is TRBV6-6; tentative D call: TRBD1 (5 bases). The germline CDR1 and CDR2 sequences are MNHNY and SVGAGI (reference sequence). This CDR3 has 17 amino acids. V gave up 5 bases and J gave up 0 bases, with 17 bases separating them. This CDR3 reads CASSLLVGLSSGNTIYF. DNA for the CDR3: TGTGCCAGCAGTCTACTTGTGGGACTCAGCTCTGGAAACACCATATATTTT.

V and J are TRBV5-6 and TRBJ2-2, with TRBD1 matching over 10 bases. Trimming removed 3 bases from V and 5 bases from J; junction bases left unmatched: 7. The CDR3 consists of 16 residues. Germline lookup yields CDR1 SGHDT and CDR2 YYEEEE. The CDR3: CASSYVTGGATGELFF. The CDR3 DNA reads as TGTGCCAGCAGCTATGTGACAGGGGGCGCGACCGGGGAGCTGTTTTTT.

The chain couples TRBV28 to TRBJ1-2; 9 bases align to TRBD1. CDR1 is MDHEN and CDR2 is SYDVKM in the germline V gene. Trimming removed 1 base from V and 7 bases from J; junction bases left unmatched: 10. The CDR3 runs to 16 residues. In nucleotides, the CDR3 is TGTGCCAGCAGTTTATCACCCGGGACAGGGTATGGTGGCTACACCTTC. Translation gives CASSLSPGTGYGGYTF.

V is TRBV2 and J is TRBJ1-3, with a tentative D call TRBD1 (6 bases). The germline gives CDR1 SNHLY, CDR2 FYNNEI. V was shortened by 5 bases and J by 2 bases, with 13 bases between the two germline ends. The length of the CDR3 is 15 residues. The CDR3 DNA sequence: TGTGCCAGCAGTATTTTGAAGGGGGCTGGAAACACCATATATTTT. Protein product: CASSILKGAGNTIYF.

The chain recombines TRBV6-4 with TRBJ2-1, with TRBD1 matching over 10 bases. The CDR3 extends over 14 amino acids. CDR1 and CDR2 (germline): MRHNA, SNTAGT. J lost 10 bases, V lost 5 bases, and 8 bases had no gene match. CDR3 sequence reads: CASSPHWTGGEQFF. The CDR3 DNA reads as TGTGCCAGCAGTCCCCATTGGACAGGGGGGGAGCAGTTCTTC.

The chain carries TRBV9 and TRBJ2-1; D gene uncertain. Germline assignment: CDR1 SGDLS and CDR2 YYNGEE. V lost 3 bases and J 0 bases, leaving 7 bases between the germline ends. The CDR3 covers 14 residues. The CDR3 here is CASSALSSYNEQFF. The CDR3 DNA reads TGTGCCAGCAGCGCCCTGAGCTCCTACAATGAGCAGTTCTTC. Full variable domain (rest looked up from reference TRBV9 and TRBJ2-1): DSGVTQTPKHLITATGQRVTLRCSPRSGDLSVYWYQQSLDQGLQFLIQYYNGEERAKGNILERFSAQQFPDLHSELNLSSLELGDSALYFCASSALSSYNEQFFGPGTRLTVL.

The chain has TRBV4-1 and TRBJ2-5; 7 bases align to TRBD2. The CDR3 extends over 17 amino acids. V was clipped by 4 bases and J by 1 base; unmatched bases: 12. Germline CDR1 reads MGHRA; CDR2 reads YSYEKL. The CDR3 DNA follows: TGCGCCAGCAGCCGGGGAGGGCTAGCGGAGCCCCAAGAGACCCAGTACTTC. Translating gives CASSRGGLAEPQETQYF.

This clone has a single count. CDR3 coding DNA: TGTGCCAGCAGTTTTTCAGGAAACACCATATATTTT. It specifies CASSFSGNTIYF. The chain uses TRBV12-3 or TRBV12-4 and TRBJ1-3; D gene unclear. The germline V and J ends were trimmed by 3 bases and 4 bases, with 4 bases remaining between them. This CDR3 is built from 12 residues.

The rearrangement joins TRBV29-1 to TRBJ1-4; 12 positions agree with TRBD1. Germline CDR1 SQVTM, CDR2 ANQGSEA. V lost 6 bases to trimming and J lost 4 bases; unmatched junction nucleotides: 9. The CDR3 is 16 amino acids. CDR3 DNA sequence: TGCAGCGTCACCGGGACAGGGGGCCACGGTAATGAAAAACTGTTTTTT. It codes for CSVTGTGGHGNEKLFF.

This sequence joins TRBV5-1 and TRBJ1-1; 7 nucleotides agree with TRBD1. Germline CDR1 is SGHRS and CDR2 is YFSETQ. The CDR3 is 14 residues long. V was clipped by 4 bases and J by 1 base; unmatched bases: 4. The CDR3 DNA follows: TGCGCCAGCAGCCGAGGGACAGCGAACACTGAAGCTTTCTTT. Residues: CASSRGTANTEAFF.